What follows are 19 T cell receptor beta chains derived from one specimen sequenced in a study of T cell responses to AZD1222 COVID-19 vaccine. The repertoire was sequenced with immunoSEQ multiplex PCR; TCRdb's copy has only in-frame clones and lacks some. The sample yields roughly 93,000 clones, 80% to 90% seen once. The starting material was peripheral blood, obtained on day 0 of AZD1222 vaccination. The receptors were sampled from an adult in good health.

The chain carries TRBV3-1 (or the pseudogene TRBV3-2) and TRBJ2-1; 10 nucleotides agree with TRBD2. CDR3 size: 19 residues. Germline loops: CDR1 LGHDT, CDR2 YNNKEL (reference sequence). The trim removed 6 bases at V and 7 bases at J, leaving 21 bases unmatched. CDR3 sequence reads: CASRKQGLSSGGAGNEQFF. The DNA of the CDR3 is TGTGCCAGCAGGAAACAGGGATTGTCCAGCGGGGGGGCCGGTAATGAGCAGTTCTTC.

The V call is TRBV6-5, the J call TRBJ2-5; 11 bases fit TRBD2. V dropped 9 bases and J dropped 5; count of bases not matched to a gene: 8. Germline V gene lookup returns CDR1 MNHEY and CDR2 SVGAGI. The CDR3 runs 14 residues. CDR3 bases: TGTGCCAGTAAGGTAGCGGGGGGGCCGGAGACCCAGTACTTC. It codes for CASKVAGGPETQYF.

The gene calls are TRBV12-3 or TRBV12-4 and TRBJ1-2; no firm D call. The CDR3 sequence is 11 residues long. Trimming took 4 bases from V and 7 from J, leaving 7 bases between them. The CDR3 DNA reads TGTGCCAGCAGTTACGGTGGTGGCTACACCTTC. Protein sequence: CASSYGGGYTF.

The V gene is TRBV30, the J gene TRBJ2-3, with D unclear. The germline gives CDR1 GTSNPN, CDR2 SVGIG (reference sequence). This CDR3 has 13 residues. V was shortened by 1 base and J by 3 bases, with 8 bases between the two germline ends. The CDR3 protein is CAWSAAQTDTQYF. The DNA for the CDR3 is TGTGCCTGGAGTGCGGCCCAGACAGATACGCAGTATTTT.

This clone has just one count. The chain uses TRBV28 and TRBJ2-7, with D perhaps given as TRBD1 or TRBD2 (5 bases each). Trimming left V 6 bases short and J 2 bases short, with 14 bases between. Per the germline V gene, CDR1 is MDHEN and CDR2 is SYDVKM. This CDR3 is built from 14 residues. For the CDR3, the DNA is TGTGCCAGCAGACCCGGGACGGAGACCTACGAGCAGTACTTC. Amino acids: CASRPGTETYEQYF.

This clone was observed once. The V gene is TRBV5-4, the J gene TRBJ1-2; D call uncertain. Deletions cut 4 bases from V and 0 bases from J, with 7 bases between. The CDR3 runs 13 residues. The V gene's germline CDR1 is SGHNT and CDR2 YYREEE (reference sequence). CDR3 nucleotides: TGTGCCAGCAGCCATACAACTAACTATGGCTACACCTTC. Encoded protein: CASSHTTNYGYTF.

The chain combines TRBV2 with TRBJ1-5; D uncertain. The CDR3 contains 13 residues. Looked up from germline, CDR1 is SNHLY and CDR2 is FYNNEI. Trimming stripped 0 bases from V and 4 bases from J, with 4 bases between. CDR3 DNA sequence: TGTGCCAGCAGTGAAGCAGTAAATCAGCCCCAGCATTTT. Translation gives CASSEAVNQPQHF.

The chain uses TRBV5-1 and TRBJ1-6, with D perhaps matching TRBD1 (6 bases). The germline V gene encodes CDR1 SGHRS and CDR2 YFSETQ. This CDR3 is 20 amino acids long. V was clipped by 0 bases and J by 0 bases, with 19 bases between them. CDR3: CASSLGPGQRGSSYNSPLHF. Here the CDR3 DNA reads TGCGCCAGCAGCTTGGGTCCGGGACAAAGAGGTAGCTCCTATAATTCACCCCTCCACTTT.

This chain links TRBV11-2 with TRBJ2-7, with a weak D call TRBD1 (6 bases). V was cut by 5 bases and J by 7 bases, with 15 bases left in between. The length of the CDR3 is 13 residues. Germline CDR1 and CDR2: SGHAT and FQNNGV. The CDR3 DNA reads as TGTGCCAGCAGCCCGGGACACGGCTTAGAGCAGTACTTC. Its protein is CASSPGHGLEQYF. The full variable domain, with the rest looked up from reference TRBV11-2 and TRBJ2-7, is EAGVAQSPRYKIIEKRQSVAFWCNPISGHATLYWYQQILGQGPKLLIQFQNNGVVDDSQLPKDRFSAERLKGVDSTLKIQPAKLEDSAVYLCASSPGHGLEQYFGPGTRLTVT.

This clone was picked up a small number of times. V usage is TRBV4-2 and J usage is TRBJ2-6, with D unresolved. The CDR3 extends over 16 amino acids. Looked up from germline, CDR1 is LGHNA and CDR2 is YNFKEQ. The V gene lost 0 bases and the J gene lost 0 bases, with 6 bases spanning the gap. CDR3 sequence: CASSQDEDSGANVLTF. The CDR3 nucleotides are TGTGCCAGCAGCCAAGATGAGGACTCTGGGGCCAACGTCCTGACTTTC.

V and J are TRBV18 and TRBJ2-1, with a possible D match to TRBD2 (6 bases). CDR1 is KGHSH, CDR2 LQKENI, per germline. The CDR3 sequence is 16 residues long. Between the trimmed V and J ends, which lost 4 bases and 1 base, there was a span of 14 bases. CDR3: CASSHPEGVSYNEQFF. CDR3 DNA sequence: TGTGCCAGCTCACACCCGGAGGGTGTATCCTACAATGAGCAGTTCTTC.

This chain joins TRBV3-1 (or the pseudogene TRBV3-2) and TRBJ1-2, with D unresolved. Trimming stripped 4 bases from V and 8 bases from J, with 17 bases between. The germline gives CDR1 LGHDT, CDR2 YNNKEL (reference sequence). This CDR3 contains 14 residues. The chain's CDR3 is CASSPRESRSGYTF. The CDR3, as DNA: TGTGCCAGCAGCCCCCGGGAGTCGAGGTCGGGCTACACCTTC.

Written as DNA, the CDR3 is TGTGCCAGCAGGGGACTAGAATCTTCCTACGAGCAGTACTTC. It is translated as CASRGLESSYEQYF. The chain recombines TRBV2 with TRBJ2-7, with 8 bases aligning to TRBD2. The CDR3 length is 14 residues. CDR1 is SNHLY, CDR2 FYNNEI, per germline. V lost 6 bases to trimming and J lost 1 base; unmatched junction nucleotides: 5.

The chain joins TRBV11-2 to TRBJ1-6, with D tentatively TRBD1 (5 bases). V lost 5 bases to trimming and J lost 3 bases, with 14 bases between them. The CDR3 has 16 amino acids. CDR1 SGHAT and CDR2 FQNNGV come from the germline V gene. CDR3 protein: CASSRSQGSYNSPLHF. The CDR3 region has the DNA TGTGCCAGCAGCCGTTCGCAGGGAAGCTATAATTCACCCCTCCACTTT.

This clone was seen just once. The V gene is TRBV19, the J gene TRBJ1-1; D is unresolved. This CDR3 contains 14 residues. The V gene lost 4 bases and the J gene lost 6 bases, with 15 bases spanning the gap. Germline V CDR1 and CDR2: LNHDA, SQIVND (reference sequence). This CDR3 is CASSRAIFSAEAFF. The CDR3, as DNA: TGTGCCAGTAGTAGGGCAATCTTTAGCGCTGAAGCTTTCTTT.

The CDR3 DNA follows: TGTGCCAGCTTACCCCCGATCGGCGGGGGAGCACCCAACACCGGGGAGCTGTTTTTT. Encoded protein: CASLPPIGGGAPNTGELFF. This rearrangement joins TRBV28 to TRBJ2-2; the match to TRBD2 covers 7 bases. The CDR3 is made up of 19 amino acids. After removal of 8 bases from V and 2 bases from J, the junction contained 20 bases not matched to a gene. Germline V gene lookup returns CDR1 MDHEN and CDR2 SYDVKM.

The chain carries TRBV12-5 and TRBJ2-5; 7 bases are a match to TRBD1. V shed 0 bases, J shed 5 bases, and the junction held 6 bases outside the gene matches. The CDR3 totals 15 residues. The germline V gene encodes CDR1 LGHNT and CDR2 FRNRAP. CDR3 bases: TGTGCTAGTGGTTTGGTACAGGGGCCCGGGGAGACCCAGTACTTC. It is translated as CASGLVQGPGETQYF.

This sequence joins TRBV7-2 and TRBJ2-1, with a possible D match to TRBD1 (5 bases). This CDR3 has 14 amino acids. Per germline, CDR1 SGHTA and CDR2 FQGNSA. Trimming pared 3 bases from V and 6 bases from J, leaving 12 bases between. This CDR3 reads CASSFQGFSNEQFF. The CDR3 coding sequence is TGTGCCAGCAGCTTCCAGGGATTTTCCAATGAGCAGTTCTTC.

The table lists this clone with a count of one. V is TRBV4-1 and J is TRBJ1-2, with D possibly TRBD1 on 6 matching bases. The CDR3 spans 13 residues. Looked up from germline, CDR1 is MGHRA and CDR2 is YSYEKL. Trimming left V 2 bases short and J 6 bases short, with 10 bases between. The CDR3 DNA reads as TGCGCCAGCAGCCAATCGAAGGGGGATGGCTACACCTTC. Amino acids: CASSQSKGDGYTF.